This TCR beta chain is from a study of blood T cell repertoires in COVID-19. Methods used by the authors: Amplification of reference gene primers provided the estimated nucleated cell counts. Sequenced by immunoSEQ multiplex PCR; TCRdb stores in-frame clones only, minus some. That table furnishes V, J and clone size, whereas the DNA furnished D and trimming. The sample lists roughly 340,000 clones, 85% to 90% occurring once. About this clone: In the same sample, other DNA sequences code for this CDR3.

Cohort 3 recovery required two negative PCRs, clearance, or symptom resolution. V trimming: 3 bases; J trimming: 7 bases; junction bases outside the gene matches: 5. The CDR3 loop spans 13 amino acids. Germline loops: CDR1 SGDLS, CDR2 YYNGEE. Sequenced input: PBMCs or T cells enriched from blood (not recorded which). This receptor was obtained from a man younger than 35 who had recovered from COVID-19. The chain recombines TRBV9 with TRBJ2-3, with 7 bases aligning to TRBD2. The CDR3 loop is CASSATSRNTQYF. CDR3 bases: TGTGCCAGCAGCGCGACTAGCAGGAATACGCAGTATTTT.